This T cell receptor (beta chain) was profiled in a study of regulatory T cells in long-lasting Graves disease (dated by TCRdb to the early 2020s). About the full investigation: Newly diagnosed Graves' disease patients had taken antithyroid drugs for less than 3 months. Patients with persistent Graves' disease were compared with patients with newly diagnosed Graves' disease using TCR sequencing and RNA sequencing of peripheral blood. The study took place in China and was registered as a clinical trial. TCR sequencing covered 13 persistent and roughly 20 newly diagnosed Graves' disease patients, some 35 samples in total. Overall results and qualifications from the work: Preferential use of TRBV28, TRBJ1-2 and TRBJ2-5 was observed in persistent disease, whereas TRBV20-1 and TRBJ2-1 were favored in newly diagnosed disease. The authors acknowledged the small sample size as a limitation that may reduce accuracy. Compared with newly diagnosed patients, persistent Graves' disease patients had lower TCR Shannon entropy and fewer highly expanded clones, which suggests clonal expansion. Only peripheral blood was studied, because thyroid tissue, the primary lesion, was inaccessible. Sequencing and analysis were restricted to the TCR beta chain. A larger number of public clonotypes was shared among persistent patients (2,741) than among newly diagnosed patients (around 890).

Concerning this clonotype itself: Its recognized antigen is unknown. No base quality information exists; no much larger clone differs at one position.

The CDR3 has 16 amino acids, counting the end cysteine and phenylalanine. Only CDR3 DNA remains: 48 bases, in frame from the first base. V is clipped by 4 bases and J by 9 bases, and the sequence between their germline boundaries is 22 bases long. The germline V gene sets CDR1 to SGDLS and CDR2 to YYNGEE. The time point tag for this specimen amounts to: newly diagnosed GD, antithyroid drugs for less than 3 months. For both TCR sequencing and RNA sequencing, RNA was extracted from PBMCs in TRIzol. The diagnosis of Graves' disease was made according to American Thyroid Association guidelines. Recruitment of patients was carried out at an endocrinology department in Xi'an, China. Each patient gave about 9.1 milliliters of peripheral blood, collected in an EDTA anticoagulant tube. Ficoll Paque Plus density gradient separation was used to isolate PBMCs, and no additional T cell sorting was done. An Agilent 2100 Bioanalyzer and agarose gel were used to check RNA quality, and a NanoDrop 2000 was used to measure RNA concentration.

Libraries were prepared through multiplex PCR. TCRdb lists the instrument as Illumina HiSeq 4000. CDR3 regions were amplified by Arm-PCR with iRepertoire HTBI primers to construct TCR beta libraries. PCR products were gel purified before sequencing. Processing in the source paper ran as follows. Gene usage analysis of CDR3 amino acid clonotypes used the roughly 60 TRBV and 14 TRBJ segments found across samples. COPE and FqMerger were used to merge filtered high-quality paired reads into contigs. BLAST was used to align contigs to the IMGT TRBV, TRBD and TRBJ reference genes, and CDR3 was defined following IMGT. Any clonotype with a frequency above 0.1% was counted as a highly expanded clone. Shannon entropy was used to measure repertoire diversity, and the Gini coefficient was used to measure V-J evenness. A clonotype was considered public if more than one individual shared it. The public reads were quality trimmed at Q25 with fastp and then assembled into clones with MiXCR by TCRdb, keeping productive beta chains. CDR3 protein duplicates are merged, each entry listing the most common genes and DNA. These V and J calls rely on TCRdb rather than the paper's analysis. In all, the sample holds about 530,000 distinct CDR3 sequences, and around 16% of those were seen once. The ten largest clones capture 20% to 30% of the sample.

In addition, the sample was reused for a study of T cells in Graves' hyperthyroidism and ophthalmopathy. That second publication adds: A patient counted as having stable Graves' hyperthyroidism if no progression to ophthalmopathy occurred over 18 months of follow-up. Hyperthyroidism patients were aged 18 to 65 years and newly diagnosed, with disease duration of less than 2 months. The study excluded patients with uncontrolled infections, other autoimmune diseases, pregnancy or lactation. Diagnoses were based on clinical symptoms, serum thyroxine and TRAb, thyroid ultrasound and orbital computed tomography. For the first round of RT-PCR on the TCR CDR3, the HTBI primer set was used together with the Qiagen OneStep RT-PCR kit. Blood samples also contained most of the expanded thyroid clonotypes (frequency above 0.001), which suggests that blood repertoires may reflect thyroid immune responses. Ophthalmopathy was separated from stable hyperthyroidism by a 13 V-J signature model, with 85% to 90% sensitivity and 81% to 82% specificity obtained in cross-validation and 80%/75% obtained in testing. During validation, the model predicted progression to ophthalmopathy a median of about 6.5 months ahead of onset, with roughly 65% sensitivity and 72% to 80% specificity. To identify TCR V-J signatures that set the groups apart, the researchers used a discovery cohort of more than 95 patients, made up of 40 to 45 with Graves' ophthalmopathy and about 60 with stable Graves' hyperthyroidism. An independent validation cohort of 18 to 20 hyperthyroidism patients and about 15 patients who later progressed to ophthalmopathy tested prospective prediction of ophthalmopathy. The 80 to 100 discovery patients were randomly divided into training and test sets at a 7:3 ratio. Thyroid tissue and blood T-cell repertoires from about 6 Graves' hyperthyroidism patients were also compared in the study. After blood sampling, hyperthyroidism patients were treated with methimazole at a starting dose of 30 mg daily, and ophthalmopathy patients were treated with high-dose intravenous methylprednisolone. Libraries were constructed in a second round of multiplex PCR, after which size selection and purification were carried out. Sequencing of the libraries was done on an Illumina HiSeq2000 using paired-end 100 bp reads. SOAPnuke was used to process the raw data, throwing out any read that contained adapters or uncalled bases, had a mean Phred below 15, or lacked an exact constant-primer or identifier match. High-quality paired reads were merged with COPE v1.2.5, and unique nucleotide sequences were defined as clonotypes. Clonotypes were aligned to IMGT TRBV, TRBD and TRBJ reference segments using MiTCR v1.1. Only V-J combinations with frequency above 0.0001, covering 99% to 99.2% of repertoires, were analysed. The TCS score was defined as the ratio of F50 (clonal expansion) to E x V (chaos), calculated using BLOSUM62-based TCRdist between CDR3 peptides within each V-J. Welch's t-statistics and random forest reduced roughly 500 V-J features to 13, which were used in a naive Bayes classifier (R e1071). Sample size was not statistically predetermined, and blinding of investigators to group allocation was not performed. The paper reports TCR Vbeta CDR3 sequencing of approximately 140 peripheral blood samples: approximately 41 ophthalmopathy, around 80 hyperthyroidism and about 17 progressor patients.

Recombination connected TRBV9 to TRBJ2-2; the D gene may be TRBD1 or TRBD2, since each aligns over 5 bases. The receptor's source is a woman aged 35-60 years with Graves disease. Donor details come from another sample of the same person, matched by shared clones. The material sequenced was peripheral blood mononuclear cells (PBMCs), taken at new diagnosis, from a patient treated with antithyroid drugs. The CDR3 has the sequence CASSPRPAEGTRELFF. DNA sequence: TGTGCCAGCAGCCCGAGGCCTGCGGAAGGGACCAGGGAGCTGTTTTTT.